This TCR beta chain was obtained from a study of T cells in Graves' hyperthyroidism and ophthalmopathy. Study-wide context: Blood from the periphery was taken at initial diagnosis, before any treatment.

An absence of ophthalmopathy progression within 18 months meant stable Graves' hyperthyroidism. Researchers amplified the TCR beta CDR3 regions from RNA transcripts. The study used the HTBI primer set for a first-round RT-PCR of the TCR CDR3. MiXCR, applied by TCRdb to the multiplex PCR reads, yields one record per CDR3 protein. The sample yields around 350,000 distinct CDR3 sequences, about 20% seen once. This CDR3 spans 11 amino acids. V was cut by 8 bases and J by 5 bases, with 9 bases left in between. The germline V gene encodes CDR1 MNHEY and CDR2 SVGEGT. This clonotype turned up a few times. The target antigen is unknown. Study outcomes and limitations: Among clonotypes expanded in thyroid above 0.001, most were also found in blood.

The V call is TRBV6-2 or TRBV6-3, the J call TRBJ1-2; D is possibly TRBD1 (6 bases). The receptor's source is a woman under 30 with Graves' hyperthyroidism. Material: blood. Written as DNA, the CDR3 is TGTGCCAGCGGGGGACATTATGGCTACACCTTC. Translation: CASGGHYGYTF.